The T cell receptor beta chain described here comes from a study of T cell repertoires in cytomegalovirus infection. Study-wide points: CMV carriers with the relevant HLA were identified by cumulative public TCR beta family frequency.

As concerns this clonotype: Its antigen is not identified.

TCRdb recomputed calls from the reads with MiXCR, one row per CDR3 protein. The data hold 750,000 to 900,000 distinct CDR3 sequences, with around 29% observed a single time. V lost 1 base and J lost 2, with 15 bases in between. Germline assignment: CDR1 DFQATT and CDR2 SNEGSKA (reference sequence). The CDR3 is 16 amino acids. The sequences come from cultured CD8+ T cells from PBMCs, collected from culture after CMV antigen stimulation. The V gene is TRBV20-1, the J gene TRBJ2-1; D possibly matches TRBD1 or TRBD2 (6 bases each). The receptor comes from a human donor in good health (CMV status not recorded). Some clones in this sample may be carry-over from other donors' samples. The CDR3 is CSARGEEGVAYNEQFF. CDR3 nucleotide sequence: TGCAGTGCTAGAGGGGAGGAGGGGGTCGCCTACAATGAGCAGTTCTTC.